Listed below are T cell receptor beta chains from one sample, sequenced in a study of T cell responses to AZD1222 COVID-19 vaccine. Repertoires were generated with immunoSEQ multiplex PCR, while TCRdb's copy carries only in-frame clones and drops some. The profile covers approximately 140,000 clones, with 91% appearing a single time and about 7.5% taken by the ten largest. This specimen consisted of peripheral blood, obtained 28 days after the second dose of the MenACWY control vaccine. Source of these receptors: an adult who received the MenACWY meningococcal vaccine as a control. CDR3s include the opening cysteine and the closing phenylalanine or tryptophan. Each record gives: clone size, J gene, V gene, D gene, CDR3 DNA, CDR3 protein. D genes are given only for firm matches. Rows give clone size only sometimes, using once, few, many, or a class for an expanded clone.

once,TRBJ1-2,TRBV12-3/TRBV12-4,-,TGTGCCAGCAGTTTCACCATGAACTATGGCTACACCTTC,CASSFTMNYGYTF
-,TRBJ2-7,TRBV9,-,TGTGCCAGCAGCGTAGGCGTGGGGACCTACGAGCAGTACTTC,CASSVGVGTYEQYF
-,TRBJ2-1,TRBV9,TRBD2,TGTGCCAGCAGCAAAATAGCGGGAGGGACCAATGAGCAGTTCTTC,CASSKIAGGTNEQFF
-,TRBJ1-1,TRBV18,-,TGTGCCAGCTCGCCACAGGGTGAAGTAACTGAAGCTTTCTTT,CASSPQGEVTEAFF
-,TRBJ2-1,TRBV24-1,TRBD2,TGTGCCACCAGTGATTTTAGCGGGGGACCCTACAATGAGCAGTTCTTC,CATSDFSGGPYNEQFF
-,TRBJ2-7,TRBV6-5,TRBD1,TGTGCCAGCGGAGGACAGGGGGCATTCCCCTACGAGCAGTACTTC,CASGGQGAFPYEQYF
-,TRBJ1-5,TRBV6-1,TRBD1,TGTGCCAGCACCTCAGGGGGGGACAATCAGCCCCAGCATTTT,CASTSGGDNQPQHF
-,TRBJ2-7,TRBV19,-,TGTGCCAGTAGCAACAGTGTCTCCTACGAGCAGTACTTC,CASSNSVSYEQYF
-,TRBJ1-2,TRBV4-3,TRBD1,TGCGCCAGCAGCCAAACGGGACAGGGGGCAGGTGGCTACACCTTC,CASSQTGQGAGGYTF
-,TRBJ1-4,TRBV6-4,-,TGTGCCAGCAGTGATCGGAGCCAAGCCGCCCGGAGACTGTTTTTT,CASSDRSQAARRLFF
-,TRBJ1-2,TRBV28,-,TGTGCCAGCAGTGATGGCAGCTATGGCTACACCTTC,CASSDGSYGYTF
-,TRBJ1-1,TRBV9,-,TGTGCCAGCAGCGTAGGTCAGGGGCGGACGGACACTGAAGCTTTCTTT,CASSVGQGRTDTEAFF
-,TRBJ2-1,TRBV12-3/TRBV12-4,-,TGTGCCAGCAGTCGGATGGAGGGGCAGTTCTTC,CASSRMEGQFF
-,TRBJ2-1,TRBV6-2/TRBV6-3,TRBD2,TGTGCCAGCAGTTACCCCCCCGTACTAGCGGGAGTCTCCTACAATGAGCAGTTCTTC,CASSYPPVLAGVSYNEQFF
-,TRBJ2-2,TRBV5-5,-,TGTGCCAGCAGCGCGATGGAAATTACGAACACCGGGGAGCTGTTTTTT,CASSAMEITNTGELFF
-,TRBJ1-6,TRBV5-6,-,TGTGCCAGCAGCTTGTTTATGGGGGGCCATTCACCCCTCCACTTT,CASSLFMGGHSPLHF
-,TRBJ1-5,TRBV2,-,TGTGCCAGCAGTGAAAGGCAGGCTTCGTTTCAGCCCCAGCATTTT,CASSERQASFQPQHF
-,TRBJ2-3,TRBV2,-,TGTGCCAGCAGTACTAGCACAGATACGCAGTATTTT,CASSTSTDTQYF
-,TRBJ2-3,TRBV7-2,-,TGTGCCAGCAGCTCCAGACCCGGGTCCACAGATACGCAGTATTTT,CASSSRPGSTDTQYF
-,TRBJ1-1,TRBV5-1,-,TGCGCCAGCAGCATAGGACCGAGGGCAGGAACTGAAGCTTTCTTT,CASSIGPRAGTEAFF
-,TRBJ2-3,TRBV7-8,-,TGTGCCAGCACCTCAGCAGGGTTAGATACGCAGTATTTT,CASTSAGLDTQYF
-,TRBJ2-7,TRBV11-1,-,TGTGCCAGCAGCTGGGCAGGGAACGAGCAGTACTTC,CASSWAGNEQYF
once,TRBJ1-1,TRBV19,-,TGTGCCAGTAGTCCTGCGGGACGGGGAATGAACACTGAAGCTTTCTTT,CASSPAGRGMNTEAFF
-,TRBJ2-7,TRBV7-6,TRBD2,TGTGCCAGCAGCTTAGATATACGGGCTAGCGGGGGCTACGAGCAGTACTTC,CASSLDIRASGGYEQYF
-,TRBJ2-5,TRBV5-6,TRBD1,TGTGCCAGCGGACAGGGGGCACAAGAGACCCAGTACTTC,CASGQGAQETQYF
-,TRBJ1-1,TRBV7-2,-,TGTGCCAGCAGCCCCTACGGGTCTGAAGCTTTCTTT,CASSPYGSEAFF
-,TRBJ2-1,TRBV30,TRBD1,TGTGCCTGGATGCAAGGACAGGGGATTTACAATGAGCAGTTCTTC,CAWMQGQGIYNEQFF
-,TRBJ2-7,TRBV19,-,TGTGCCAGTAGTAGGATTTTCCAACGTTCCTACGAGCAGTACTTC,CASSRIFQRSYEQYF
-,TRBJ2-3,TRBV3-1/TRBV3-2,-,TGTGCCAGCAGCGAGACTAGTCAGAGCACAGATACGCAGTATTTT,CASSETSQSTDTQYF
once,TRBJ1-1,TRBV5-1,-,TGCGCCAGCAGCCAAAGATCGGGGACTGAAGCTTTCTTT,CASSQRSGTEAFF
-,TRBJ1-1,TRBV30,-,TGTGCCTGGAACCACGGGGGAACGGGCACTGAAGCTTTCTTT,CAWNHGGTGTEAFF
-,TRBJ2-5,TRBV5-5,TRBD2,TGTGCCAGCAGCTTTCCCGGGACTATAGTCGAGACCCAGTACTTC,CASSFPGTIVETQYF
-,TRBJ2-1,TRBV24-1,-,TGTGCCACCAGTGACCCCGGGACACTCCACAATGAGCAGTTCTTC,CATSDPGTLHNEQFF
-,TRBJ1-4,TRBV7-2,-,TGTGCCAGCAGCTTAGGGCCAGCAACTAATGAAAAACTGTTTTTT,CASSLGPATNEKLFF
-,TRBJ1-6,TRBV28,-,TGTGCCAGCAGTTTAACCAGCCAGCCATATAATTCACCCCTCCACTTT,CASSLTSQPYNSPLHF